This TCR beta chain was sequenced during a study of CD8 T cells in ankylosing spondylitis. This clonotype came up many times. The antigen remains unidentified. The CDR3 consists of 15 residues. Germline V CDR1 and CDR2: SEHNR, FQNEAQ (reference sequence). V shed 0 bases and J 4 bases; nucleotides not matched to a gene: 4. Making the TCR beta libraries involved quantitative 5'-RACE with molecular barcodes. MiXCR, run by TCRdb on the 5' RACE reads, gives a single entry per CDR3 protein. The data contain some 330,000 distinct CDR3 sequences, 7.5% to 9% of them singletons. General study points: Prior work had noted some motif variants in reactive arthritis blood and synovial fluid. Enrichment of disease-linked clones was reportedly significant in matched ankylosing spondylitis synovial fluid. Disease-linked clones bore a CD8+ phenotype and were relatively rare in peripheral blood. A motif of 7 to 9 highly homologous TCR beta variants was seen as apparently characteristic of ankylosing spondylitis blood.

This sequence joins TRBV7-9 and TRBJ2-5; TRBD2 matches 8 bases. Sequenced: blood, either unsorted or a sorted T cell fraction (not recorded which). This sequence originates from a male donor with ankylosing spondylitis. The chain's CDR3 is CASSLARAGGETQYF. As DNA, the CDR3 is TGTGCCAGCAGCTTAGCTCGGGCGGGAGGAGAGACCCAGTACTTC.